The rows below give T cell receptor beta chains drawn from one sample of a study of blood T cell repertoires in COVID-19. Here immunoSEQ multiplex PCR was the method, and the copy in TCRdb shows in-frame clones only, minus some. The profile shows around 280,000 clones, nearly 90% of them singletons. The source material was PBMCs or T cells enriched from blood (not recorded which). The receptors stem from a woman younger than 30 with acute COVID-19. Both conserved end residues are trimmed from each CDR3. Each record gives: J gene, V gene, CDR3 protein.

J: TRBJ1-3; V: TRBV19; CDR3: ASSIGNSFSGNTIY
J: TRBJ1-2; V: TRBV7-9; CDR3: ASSLGAYGYT
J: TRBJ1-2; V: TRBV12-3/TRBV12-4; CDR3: ASSPRTVYGYT
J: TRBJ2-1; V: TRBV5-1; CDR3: ASSRVASGIHEQF
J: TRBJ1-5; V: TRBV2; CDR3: ASSYQGANQPQH
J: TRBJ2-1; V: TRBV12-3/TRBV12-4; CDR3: ASSLYNEQF
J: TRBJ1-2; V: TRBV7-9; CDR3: ASSFRGALPNYGYT
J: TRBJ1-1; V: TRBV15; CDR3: ATSLILNTEAF
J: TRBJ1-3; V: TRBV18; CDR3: ASSPELSGNTIY
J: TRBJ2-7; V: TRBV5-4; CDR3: ASSPSGRASEQY
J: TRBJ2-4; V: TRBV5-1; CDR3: ASSLGGYLAGGDIQY
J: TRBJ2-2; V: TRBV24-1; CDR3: ATSDPTGVTGELF
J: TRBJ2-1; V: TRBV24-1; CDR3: ATSDFEDRDEQF
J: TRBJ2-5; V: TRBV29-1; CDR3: SALDSFQETQY
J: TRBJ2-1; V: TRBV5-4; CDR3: ASSSRVSYNEQF
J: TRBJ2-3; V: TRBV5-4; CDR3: ASSLGLKGIRSVQY
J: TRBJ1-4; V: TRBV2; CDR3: ATDTTGSSSPTNEKLF
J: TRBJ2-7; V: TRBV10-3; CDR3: AISDPNGRSYEQY
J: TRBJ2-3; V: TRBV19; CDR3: ASTARRERTDTQY
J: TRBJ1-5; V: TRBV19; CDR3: ASSIRDRGLYQPQH
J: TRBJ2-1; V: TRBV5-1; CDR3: ASSLLSPRDPFNEQF
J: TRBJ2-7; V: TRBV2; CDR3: ASSEVRTGGYEQY
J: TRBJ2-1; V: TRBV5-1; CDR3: ASRTGESYNEQF
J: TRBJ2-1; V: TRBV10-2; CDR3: ASAIKMGLAGVRDEQF
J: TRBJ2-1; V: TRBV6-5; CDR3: ASSSLPGGNEQF
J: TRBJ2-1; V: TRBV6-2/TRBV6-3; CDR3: ASSYRHRGTGNEQF
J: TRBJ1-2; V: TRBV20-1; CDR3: SARHSGYT
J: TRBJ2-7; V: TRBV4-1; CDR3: ASSQQRSAYEQY
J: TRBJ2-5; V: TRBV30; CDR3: AWSRGGSGETQY
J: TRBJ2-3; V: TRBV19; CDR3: ASSRGLADTQY
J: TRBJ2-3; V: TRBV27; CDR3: ASSPSTDTQY
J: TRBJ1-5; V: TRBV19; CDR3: ASSLTGGNQPQH
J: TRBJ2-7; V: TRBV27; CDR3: ASSLHRSNSYEQY
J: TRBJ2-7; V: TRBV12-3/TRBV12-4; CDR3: ASSIPGYEQY
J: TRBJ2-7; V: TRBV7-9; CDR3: ASSFKRSEQY
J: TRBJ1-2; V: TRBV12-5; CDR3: ASGDRNYGYT
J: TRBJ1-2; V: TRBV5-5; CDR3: ASSWDITGGNYGYT